This T cell receptor (beta chain) comes out of a study of molecular identifiers for immune sequencing clone quantification. Study-level points and caveats: Underestimated sizes of highly expanded clones could result from identical TCR molecules that share a barcode.

Germline CDR1 is LNHDA and CDR2 is SQIVND (reference sequence). The CDR3 has 14 residues. V was cut by 3 bases and J by 6 bases, with 12 bases left in between. This clonotype was observed a few times. Its antigen is not known. Both previously described methods and listed TCR primers were employed to make bulk TCR libraries. TCRdb reprocessed the PCR reads via MiXCR and lists one record per CDR3 protein. Of some 590,000 distinct CDR3 sequences in the sample, approximately 24% were seen once. The gene calls are TRBV19 and TRBJ1-5; no definite D call. The receptor was derived from a human donor in good health. Some libraries in this study had Jurkat cell RNA spiked in. Sequencing was performed on naive CD8+ T cells from blood, with Jurkat cell RNA spiked in. Subset indicated: FACS-sorted CD8+CD4-CCR7+CD45RA+ naive T cells. CDR3 nucleotides: TGTGCCAGTAGTATTTTGGGCGGTTTTCAGCCCCAGCATTTT. It specifies CASSILGGFQPQHF.